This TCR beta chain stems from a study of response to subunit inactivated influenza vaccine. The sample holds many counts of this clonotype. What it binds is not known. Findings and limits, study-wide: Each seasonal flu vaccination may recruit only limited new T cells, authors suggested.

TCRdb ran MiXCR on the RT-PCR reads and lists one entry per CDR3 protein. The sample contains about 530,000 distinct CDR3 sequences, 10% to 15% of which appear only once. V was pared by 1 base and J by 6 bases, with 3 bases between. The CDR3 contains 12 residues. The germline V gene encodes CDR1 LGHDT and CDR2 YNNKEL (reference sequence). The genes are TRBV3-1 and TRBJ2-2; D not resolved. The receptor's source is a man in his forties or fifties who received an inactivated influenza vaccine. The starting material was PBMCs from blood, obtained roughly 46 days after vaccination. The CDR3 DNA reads TGTGCCAGCAGCCAAGCTCCCGGGGAGCTGTTTTTT. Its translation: CASSQAPGELFF.